This TCR beta chain was captured in a study of cytomegalovirus exposure and HLA in healthy donors. About the study: In a previous analysis, 117 million unique TCR beta sequences were found from 150 million to 200 million T cells. Ancestry clustering placed 81% of over 300 genotyped donors in the Caucasian-associated cluster. Study findings and constraints: No immune exposure information besides CMV serostatus was available.

The CDR3 consists of 18 residues. The V segment lost 6 bases and the J segment 1 base; nucleotides outside the gene matches: 15. CDR1 and CDR2 from the germline V gene are SGHDN and FVKESK. Note on this clone: The antigen is unknown.

Despite likely unrecorded immune exposures, the donors were nominally healthy at the time of sampling. A multiplex PCR was run with 60 Vbeta primers and 13 Jbeta primers. Sequencing used immunoSEQ multiplex PCR; TCRdb keeps in-frame clones, though not all of them. The repertoire includes 200,000 to 250,000 clones, about 80% of them detected once, and around 1.8% sits in the top ten. The source is a man aged 18-30 years in good health and CMV-seronegative. Sequences were obtained from PBMCs. The V and J genes are TRBV14 and TRBJ1-1; 9 nucleotides align to TRBD1. The CDR3, as DNA: TGTGCCAGCAGTCCTACCCTAGACAGGGGGTACAGGAACACTGAAGCTTTCTTT. It is translated as CASSPTLDRGYRNTEAFF.